The 17 T cell receptor beta chains reported below all come from one sample, sequenced in a study of shared clonotypes between healthy human individuals. Repertoires were generated with immunoSEQ multiplex PCR, while TCRdb's copy carries only in-frame clones and drops some. The sample lists under 2,500,000 clones; more than 90% were seen once. The specimen was naive CD4+ T cells sorted from blood. Subset defined: CD45RA+ positively selected. These receptor sequences come from a man aged 18-30 years in good health.

The V gene is TRBV2, the J gene TRBJ1-5; D is unclear. Trimming took 2 bases from V and 3 from J, leaving 14 bases between them. CDR1 and CDR2 (germline): SNHLY, FYNNEI. CDR3 size: 16 residues. The CDR3 DNA follows: TGTGCCAGCAGTGAAATGTGGCAGGTCGACAATCAGCCCCAGCATTTT. Its protein product is CASSEMWQVDNQPQHF.

This chain connects TRBV18 to TRBJ1-5; D unresolved. Per the germline V gene, CDR1 is KGHSH and CDR2 is LQKENI. With 6 bases removed from V and 5 bases from J, the gap between germline ends came to 11 bases. This CDR3 contains 13 residues. This CDR3 reads CASSSSRDQPQHF. CDR3 bases: TGTGCCAGCTCGTCTAGTAGGGATCAGCCCCAGCATTTT.

This chain links TRBV28 with TRBJ2-1, with TRBD1 matching 11 bases. V shed 4 bases, J shed 8 bases, and the junction held 13 bases outside the gene matches. Germline V lookup: CDR1 MDHEN, CDR2 SYDVKM. This CDR3 region has 17 residues. CDR3 sequence: CASSYGAGTGGIYEQFF. Here the CDR3 DNA reads TGTGCCAGCAGTTATGGGGCCGGGACAGGGGGGATCTATGAGCAGTTCTTC.

The CDR3 nucleotides read TGCGCCAGCAGGGAAACTATAGCCTACGAGCAGTACTTC. This translates into CASRETIAYEQYF. The chain has TRBV10-2 and TRBJ2-7; D gene uncertain. V was cut by 6 bases and J by 2 bases, with 11 bases left in between. Germline V CDR1 and CDR2: WSHSY, SAAADI. CDR3 length: 13 residues.

V is TRBV10-2 and J is TRBJ1-3; TRBD1 agrees at 7 bases. This CDR3 has 13 amino acids. Trimming at V came to 6 bases and at J to 8 bases, leaving 7 bases not matched to a gene. Germline V gene sequence: CDR1 WSHSY, CDR2 SAAADI. The CDR3 DNA reads TGCGCCAGCAGCCTCGGACAGGCGGACACCATATATTTT. Translating it yields CASSLGQADTIYF.

The gene calls are TRBV6-5 and TRBJ1-3, with TRBD1 as a possible D gene (6 bases). This CDR3 is built from 13 residues. Germline CDR1 and CDR2: MNHEY and SVGAGI. V gave up 6 bases and J gave up 2 bases, with 8 bases separating them. In DNA, the CDR3 is TGTGCCAGCAGAGAGGGGGCTGGAAACACCATATATTTT. Residues: CASREGAGNTIYF.

The chain employs TRBV4-3 and TRBJ1-2; D gene unclear. Germline V gene sequence: CDR1 LGHNA, CDR2 YSLEER. This CDR3 region has 11 residues. The V end was cut by 0 bases, the J end by 7 bases, with 3 bases between. The CDR3 is CASSQEAGYTF. The CDR3, as DNA: TGCGCCAGCAGCCAAGAGGCTGGCTACACCTTC.

This chain uses TRBV2 with TRBJ1-2; 7 bases map to TRBD1. Trimming took 5 bases from V and 6 from J; bases not matched to a gene: 9. Germline V gives CDR1 SNHLY, CDR2 FYNNEI. The length of the CDR3 is 14 residues. This CDR3 is CASSTYRGTDGYTF. CDR3 bases: TGTGCCAGCAGTACCTACAGGGGTACGGATGGCTACACCTTC. The full variable domain, in which reference TRBV2 and TRBJ1-2 provide the parts outside the CDR3, is EPEVTQTPSHQVTQMGQEVILRCVPISNHLYFYWYRQILGQKVEFLVSFYNNEISEKSEIFDDQFSVERPDGSNFTLKIRSTKLEDSAMYFCASSTYRGTDGYTFGSGTRLTVV.

This chain uses TRBV30 with TRBJ2-2, with 7 bases lining up with TRBD1. Germline assignment: CDR1 GTSNPN and CDR2 SVGIG (reference sequence). This CDR3 comprises 14 residues. Trimming removed 8 bases from V and 4 bases from J; junction bases left unmatched: 10. As DNA, the CDR3 is TGTGCCCGGACAGGTGTTCTAGCCACCGGGGAGCTGTTTTTT. Protein product: CARTGVLATGELFF.

With regard to this clone: Other nucleotide sequences in the sample specify the same CDR3. The genes are TRBV9 and TRBJ1-3; D is possibly TRBD1 (6 bases). Deletions cut 0 bases from V and 0 bases from J, with 7 bases between. The germline V gene has CDR1 SGDLS and CDR2 YYNGEE. The CDR3 has 15 residues. The CDR3 reads CASSVADSSGNTIYF. The CDR3 DNA is TGTGCCAGCAGCGTAGCGGACAGCTCTGGAAACACCATATATTTT.

This clone was seen a single time. The V call is TRBV5-1, the J call TRBJ2-1, with a possible D match to TRBD2 (6 bases). V lost 4 bases to trimming and J lost 5 bases, with 22 bases between them. Germline V CDR1 and CDR2: SGHRS, YFSETQ. The CDR3 contains 17 residues. The CDR3 loop reads CASSPALVTRGHNEQFF. The CDR3 nucleotides read TGCGCCAGCAGCCCCGCGCTAGTGACTAGAGGCCACAATGAGCAGTTCTTC.

The chain combines TRBV6-6 with TRBJ1-6; 9 bases are shared with TRBD1. Germline V gene data show CDR1 as MNHNY and CDR2 as SVGAGI (reference sequence). The length of the CDR3 is 15 residues. The V segment lost 5 bases and the J segment 7 bases; nucleotides outside the gene matches: 6. CDR3 DNA sequence: TGTGCCAGCAGTCGAGAGGACAGGGGCAATTCACCCCTCCACTTT. Encoded protein: CASSREDRGNSPLHF.

Of note for this clone: Other DNA sequences of this sample code for an identical CDR3. The V gene is TRBV5-1, the J gene TRBJ2-2, with D perhaps TRBD2 (5 bases). Trimming left V 0 bases short and J 0 bases short, with 6 bases between. CDR1 SGHRS and CDR2 YFSETQ come from the germline V gene. The CDR3 length is 15 residues. CDR3 sequence reads: CASSLGTSNTGELFF. CDR3 in DNA: TGCGCCAGCAGCTTGGGGACTTCGAACACCGGGGAGCTGTTTTTT.

V gene TRBV7-8 combines with J gene TRBJ2-5; D possibly corresponds to TRBD2 (6 bases). The V gene's germline CDR1 is SGHVS and CDR2 FQNEAQ. The CDR3 loop spans 14 amino acids. V gave up 5 bases and J gave up 5 bases, with 15 bases separating them. CDR3 DNA: TGTGCCAGCAGCAGGCGACTAGAGCAGGAGACCCAGTACTTC. Its protein product is CASSRRLEQETQYF.

This clone has a single count. The chain joins TRBV6-4 to TRBJ2-3; tentatively, D is TRBD2 (5 bases). Trimming removed 9 bases from V and 2 bases from J, with 15 bases in between. CDR1 MRHNA and CDR2 SNTAGT come from the germline V gene. This CDR3 has 14 amino acids. Written as DNA, the CDR3 is TGTGCCAGTTGTCAGGACTGGAACACAGATACGCAGTATTTT. Protein sequence: CASCQDWNTDTQYF.

This chain links TRBV30 with TRBJ2-2; tentatively, D is TRBD2 (6 bases). This CDR3 has 13 residues. The germline V gene has CDR1 GTSNPN and CDR2 SVGIG (reference sequence). The V end was cut by 0 bases, the J end by 8 bases, with 10 bases between. The CDR3 region is CAWSVWGTGELFF. In DNA, the CDR3 is TGTGCCTGGAGTGTCTGGGGGACTGGGGAGCTGTTTTTT.

This chain uses TRBV5-6 with TRBJ1-2; the match to TRBD1 covers 10 bases. CDR3 length: 15 residues. With V trimmed by 2 bases and J by 5 bases, 6 bases remained unmatched. Germline values: CDR1 SGHDT, CDR2 YYEEEE. CDR3 in DNA: TGTGCCAGCAGCTTAATTCGGGACAGGGGTTATGGCTACACCTTC. Protein: CASSLIRDRGYGYTF.